These T cell receptor beta chains were read from a single sample in a study of T cell repertoires in cytomegalovirus infection. TCRdb reprocessed the reads via MiXCR and lists one record per CDR3 protein. The data contain about 310,000 distinct CDR3 sequences, around 9.1% of them singletons. Sequencing was done on a sample of PBMCs. The receptor set was obtained from a human donor in good health (CMV status not recorded). Some clones in this sample may be carry-over from other donors' samples. Both conserved end residues are part of each CDR3. D genes are given only for firm matches. Rows give clone size only sometimes, using once, few, many, or a class for an expanded clone.

j_call,d_call,v_call,clone_size,cdr3_aa,cdr3_nt
TRBJ1-5,-,TRBV29-1,many,CSVAPGENQPQHF,TGCAGCGTTGCGCCGGGGGAGAATCAGCCCCAGCATTTT
TRBJ1-5,-,TRBV20-1,many,CSALQGLGNQPQHF,TGCAGTGCTCTACAAGGACTTGGCAATCAGCCCCAGCATTTT
TRBJ1-5,TRBD1,TRBV6-2/TRBV6-3,many,CASRADRGAFSNQPQHF,TGTGCCAGCAGGGCCGACAGGGGGGCTTTTAGCAATCAGCCCCAGCATTTT
TRBJ1-2,-,TRBV10-3,many,CAIRRQVSLLPYGYTF,TGTGCCATCAGAAGACAGGTCTCACTCCTTCCGTATGGCTACACCTTC
TRBJ1-1,-,TRBV7-6,many,CASSHKLNTEAFF,TGTGCCAGCAGCCACAAGTTGAACACTGAAGCTTTCTTT
TRBJ1-3,-,TRBV19,-,CATLVGVGNTIYF,TGTGCCACCCTCGTAGGGGTCGGAAACACCATATATTTT
TRBJ1-4,TRBD1,TRBV10-3,-,CAIGSGQGPNEKLFF,TGTGCCATCGGATCCGGACAGGGGCCTAATGAAAAACTGTTTTTT
TRBJ2-3,-,TRBV10-2,-,CASRIGGLVSPDTQYF,TGCGCCAGCAGGATAGGGGGACTCGTGTCCCCAGATACGCAGTATTTT
TRBJ2-2,-,TRBV7-3,-,CASSPNSPGELFF,TGTGCCAGCAGCCCCAACTCCCCCGGGGAGCTGTTTTTT
TRBJ2-1,-,TRBV6-2/TRBV6-3,many,CASSIGNNEQFF,TGTGCCAGCAGTATCGGTAACAATGAGCAGTTCTTC
TRBJ2-7,TRBD1,TRBV7-2,many,CASSLSWTGPYEQYF,TGTGCCAGCAGCTTATCTTGGACAGGGCCCTACGAGCAGTACTTC
TRBJ2-2,-,TRBV9,-,CASSVGLTSGELFF,TGTGCCAGCAGCGTAGGGCTAACCTCCGGGGAGCTGTTTTTT
TRBJ1-1,-,TRBV25-1,many,CASSDFGGEAFF,TGTGCCAGCAGTGATTTCGGGGGTGAAGCTTTCTTT
TRBJ2-5,TRBD2,TRBV7-8,many,CASSKSPTGTSGSQETQYF,TGTGCCAGCAGCAAAAGCCCAACCGGGACTAGCGGGTCCCAAGAGACCCAGTACTTC
TRBJ1-3,-,TRBV20-1,-,CSAAGTDSGNTIYF,TGCAGTGCTGCCGGGACGGACTCTGGAAACACCATATATTTT
TRBJ1-2,-,TRBV12-3/TRBV12-4,many,CASSLRRNYGYTF,TGTGCCAGCAGTTTGCGGCGGAACTATGGCTACACCTTC
TRBJ2-2,-,TRBV12-5,many,CASGSGRVNSKNTGELFF,TGTGCTAGTGGTTCCGGCAGGGTAAACTCTAAGAACACCGGGGAGCTGTTTTTT
TRBJ2-1,-,TRBV12-3/TRBV12-4,many,CASSDRGNEQFF,TGTGCCAGCAGTGATCGGGGTAATGAGCAGTTCTTC
TRBJ1-1,TRBD1,TRBV7-9,-,CASSRPYRGGTEAFF,TGTGCCAGCAGCCGCCCTTACAGGGGTGGCACTGAAGCTTTCTTT
TRBJ2-1,TRBD2,TRBV20-1,many,CSAGRGGPYNEQFF,TGCAGTGCCGGGCGGGGGGGCCCCTACAATGAGCAGTTCTTC
TRBJ1-3,-,TRBV20-1,many,CSAGRQGRSGNTIYF,TGCAGTGCTGGCAGGCAGGGACGCTCTGGAAACACCATATATTTT
TRBJ1-3,-,TRBV25-1,few,CASSAGTFGNTIYF,TGTGCCAGCAGTGCCGGGACATTCGGAAACACCATATATTTT
TRBJ2-3,-,TRBV5-6,many,CASSFSTASTDTQYF,TGTGCCAGCAGCTTCTCGACAGCTAGCACAGATACGCAGTATTTT